The T cell receptor beta chain described here comes from a study of blood T cell repertoires in COVID-19. Study as a whole: PBMCs, B-cell-depleted T cells, or T cells provided the cDNA or gDNA that made up the material.

The ends were cut back, 3 bases at V and 10 bases at J, with 14 bases in the middle. The CDR3 loop spans 13 amino acids. Per the germline V gene, CDR1 is SGDLS and CDR2 is YYNGEE. The method was immunoSEQ multiplex PCR; TCRdb's version includes in-frame clones alone and lacks a portion of them. The repertoire includes 200,000 to 250,000 clones, approximately 85% of them detected once, and around 2.5% sits in the top ten. This chain connects TRBV9 to TRBJ2-1; D is possibly TRBD1 (6 bases). The clonotype comes from a woman aged 70 to 79 with COVID-19, enrolled during active disease. The sequencing input was peripheral blood. The CDR3 nucleotides read TGTGCCAGCAGCGAAAGAAGAGACAGGGAGCAGTTCTTC. It encodes CASSERRDREQFF.